A single sample gave rise to the 23 T cell receptor beta chains below, sequenced in a study of early T cells in non-severe SARS-CoV-2 infection (TCRdb year 2021). Libraries were constructed by 5' RACE. The sequencing machine was a NextSeq 500. The public reads were reanalyzed by TCRdb: fastp trimming at Q25, MiXCR alignment, in-frame beta chains only. Here each entry gathers all rows of one CDR3 protein and keeps the most common genes and DNA. The sample table holds around 60,000 distinct CDR3 sequences, of which 12% were seen once. Roughly a tenth of the sample is taken by the ten largest. What was sequenced was whole blood. Receptors originate from an adult who was a healthcare worker with PCR-confirmed SARS-CoV-2 infection or an uninfected control (not recorded which).

The chain has TRBV29-1 and TRBJ2-7, with no clear D. This CDR3 spans 13 amino acids. The V end lost 3 bases, the J end lost 0 bases, and 9 bases lay between the germline ends. Germline loops: CDR1 SQVTM, CDR2 ANQGSEA. This CDR3 reads CSVEAKSSYEQYF. The CDR3 DNA reads TGCAGCGTTGAGGCTAAAAGCTCCTACGAGCAGTACTTC.

This clonotype was observed at least ten times. This rearrangement joins TRBV7-9 to TRBJ1-6, with D perhaps matching TRBD1 (6 bases). Trimming pared 0 bases from V and 5 bases from J, leaving 8 bases between. The CDR3 sequence is 15 residues long. Germline V lookup: CDR1 SEHNR, CDR2 FQNEAQ (reference sequence). The CDR3 loop reads CASSLAQGNNSPLHF. The CDR3 DNA sequence: TGTGCCAGCAGCTTAGCGCAGGGGAATAATTCACCCCTCCACTTT.

Notes on this clonotype: This may stem from a read error, because a much larger clone lies one nucleotide away. This chain joins TRBV3-1 and TRBJ2-7; 7 bases align to TRBD2. Germline CDR1 and CDR2: LGHDT and YNNKEL (reference sequence). The CDR3 loop spans 14 amino acids. V was pared by 5 bases and J by 6 bases, with 10 bases of the junction left unmatched. This CDR3 is CASSMGLPLGEQYF. CDR3 DNA sequence: TGTGCCAGCAGCATGGGACTACCATTGGGCGAGCAGTACTTC.

The chain carries TRBV7-9 and TRBJ1-2; 7 positions match TRBD1. The CDR3 spans 12 residues. Trimming at V came to 5 bases and at J to 7 bases, leaving 4 bases not matched to a gene. CDR1 is SEHNR and CDR2 is FQNEAQ in the germline V gene (reference sequence). This CDR3 reads CASSPGGPGYTF. The CDR3 DNA sequence: TGTGCCAGCAGCCCAGGGGGACCTGGCTACACCTTC.

This clonotype was picked up a small number of times. The V and J genes are TRBV7-9 and TRBJ1-2; D not resolved. Trimming left V 2 bases short and J 8 bases short, with 12 bases between. CDR1 and CDR2 from the germline V gene are SEHNR and FQNEAQ (reference sequence). The length of the CDR3 is 13 residues. This CDR3 is CASSLKAREGYTF. CDR3 DNA: TGTGCCAGCAGCTTAAAGGCCCGAGAGGGCTACACCTTC.

The sample holds many counts of this clonotype. The chain uses TRBV6-5 and TRBJ2-5; 9 bases agree with TRBD1. The germline V gene has CDR1 MNHEY and CDR2 SVGAGI. The junction had 2 bases not matched to a gene; V was cut back by 5 bases and J by 4 bases. The CDR3 sequence is 13 residues long. The CDR3 loop reads CASSDRGLETQYF. DNA for the CDR3: TGTGCCAGCAGTGACAGGGGGTTAGAGACCCAGTACTTC.

This clonotype was observed a few times. The V call is TRBV18, the J call TRBJ2-1; D not resolved. V was trimmed by 4 bases and J by 3 bases, leaving 10 bases between them. The germline V gene encodes CDR1 KGHSH and CDR2 LQKENI. This CDR3 is built from 14 residues. In DNA, the CDR3 is TGTGCCAGCTCACAGGGCCTAAACTACAATGAGCAGTTCTTC. This codes for CASSQGLNYNEQFF. Variable domain in full (rest from reference TRBV18 and TRBJ2-1): NAGVMQNPRHLVRRRGQEARLRCSPMKGHSHVYWYRQLPEEGLKFMVYLQKENIIDESGMPKERFSAEFPKEGPSILRIQQVVRGDSAAYFCASSQGLNYNEQFFGPGTRLTVL.

This clonotype was observed at least ten times. The rearrangement uses TRBV7-9 and TRBJ1-2; 7 bases line up with TRBD1. From germline, CDR1 is SEHNR and CDR2 FQNEAQ (reference sequence). The CDR3 loop spans 15 amino acids. V trimming: 1 base; J trimming: 4 bases; junction bases outside the gene matches: 6. The chain's CDR3 is CASSLGAGTAYGYTF. The DNA for the CDR3 is TGTGCCAGCAGCTTAGGCGCCGGGACAGCCTATGGCTACACCTTC.

This clonotype was recorded a few times. The V gene is TRBV11-2, the J gene TRBJ1-1; a weak D match, TRBD1 (5 bases). The CDR3 extends over 14 amino acids. Per the germline V gene, CDR1 is SGHAT and CDR2 is FQNNGV. Trimming cost V 2 bases and J 1 base, with 8 bases left between them. The chain's CDR3 is CASSLRDENTEAFF. CDR3 bases: TGTGCCAGCAGCTTAAGGGACGAGAACACTGAAGCTTTCTTT.

As regards this clonotype: A single base separates this from a much larger clone, so it may be a read error. The chain is built from TRBV21-1 and TRBJ2-3; TRBD1 is the table's D call, not checked against the DNA. TRBV21-1 is described as a pseudogene. The length of the CDR3 is 13 residues. The CDR3 DNA reads as TGTGCCAGCAGCAAAGGAGGGGCAGATACGCAGTATTTT. Translated, it gives CASSKGGADTQYF.

This clonotype showed up many times. The rearrangement uses TRBV2 and TRBJ1-1; 7 nucleotides match TRBD1. The CDR3 length is 14 residues. With V trimmed by 7 bases and J by 11 bases, 16 bases remained unmatched. The germline V gene encodes CDR1 SNHLY and CDR2 FYNNEI. CDR3 coding DNA: TGTGCCAGCACCAATCCTCTGACAGGGCGTTCTGCTTTCTTT. It specifies CASTNPLTGRSAFF.

V gene TRBV11-2 combines with J gene TRBJ1-1, with TRBD1 as a possible D gene (6 bases). Germline V CDR1 and CDR2: SGHAT, FQNNGV. Trimming stripped 4 bases from V and 0 bases from J, with 9 bases between. This CDR3 has 14 amino acids. CDR3 residues: CASSYRVLNTEAFF. CDR3 nucleotides: TGTGCCAGCAGCTACAGGGTTTTGAACACTGAAGCTTTCTTT.

The chain carries TRBV16 and TRBJ1-1, with TRBD1 identical over 7 bases. The V gene's germline CDR1 is KGHSY and CDR2 FQNENV. This CDR3 has 14 residues. With 5 bases clipped from V and 2 bases from J, the junction kept 5 bases outside the gene matches. The CDR3 spells CASSKGTANTEAFF. DNA of the CDR3: TGTGCCAGCAGCAAAGGGACAGCCAACACTGAAGCTTTCTTT.

This clonotype was seen a few times. The V call is TRBV28, the J call TRBJ2-4; TRBD1 aligns across 8 bases. Per the germline V gene, CDR1 is MDHEN and CDR2 is SYDVKM. The CDR3 spans 14 residues. Germline trimming cut 6 bases from V and 4 bases from J; bases unmatched to any gene: 5. DNA for the CDR3: TGTGCCAGCAGCCGTGGACAGGGAAAAAACATTCAGTACTTC. It translates to CASSRGQGKNIQYF.

This clonotype appeared many times. The rearrangement joins TRBV6-6 to TRBJ2-7; D is ambiguous. The V end was cut by 2 bases, the J end by 3 bases, with 14 bases between. Germline V gives CDR1 MNHNY, CDR2 SVGAGI (reference sequence). This CDR3 has 15 residues. In DNA, the CDR3 is TGTGCCAGCAGTTACCCTGACGAGTCGAACTACGAGCAGTACTTC. Its protein product is CASSYPDESNYEQYF.

This clonotype has ten or more counts. The rearrangement uses TRBV5-5 and TRBJ1-4; 7 bases agree with TRBD1. Germline V gives CDR1 SGHKS, CDR2 YYEKEE (reference sequence). With V trimmed by 1 base and J by 5 bases, 8 bases remained unmatched. This CDR3 is 16 amino acids long. In DNA, the CDR3 is TGTGCCAGCAGCTTGCAACGACAGGGAGCGAATGAAAAACTGTTTTTT. Residues: CASSLQRQGANEKLFF.

The chain's CDR3 is CASSQVRTGDAKNIQYF. The CDR3 DNA reads as TGTGCCAGCAGCCAAGTCAGGACAGGCGACGCCAAAAACATTCAGTACTTC. The J gene is TRBJ2-4, the V gene TRBV14, with 7 bases matching TRBD1. V was pared by 1 base and J by 1 base, with 7 bases of the junction left unmatched. In germline, CDR1 is SGHDN, CDR2 FVKESK. The CDR3 covers 17 residues.

This clonotype showed up many times. The J gene is TRBJ1-2, the V gene TRBV2, with D hard to call. The germline gives CDR1 SNHLY, CDR2 FYNNEI. V dropped 6 bases and J dropped 4 bases, with 9 bases sitting between them. The CDR3 length is 12 residues. The CDR3 DNA is TGTGCCAGCAGATCTCAGCCCTATGGCTACACCTTC. Translating it yields CASRSQPYGYTF.

This clonotype has ten or more counts. This rearrangement joins TRBV19 to TRBJ1-2, with 8 bases fitting TRBD1. The CDR3 contains 15 residues. The germline V gene has CDR1 LNHDA and CDR2 SQIVND (reference sequence). The V and J ends lost 5 bases and 1 base, in that order; junction bases with no gene match: 6. CDR3 in DNA: TGTGCCAGTAGTGTGGACAGGGCCTTTAACTATGGCTACACCTTC. Protein sequence: CASSVDRAFNYGYTF. The variable domain in full, completed from reference TRBV19 and TRBJ1-2, reads DGGITQSPKYLFRKEGQNVTLSCEQNLNHDAMYWYRQDPGQGLRLIYYSQIVNDFQKGDIAEGYSVSREKKESFPLTVTSAQKNPTAFYLCASSVDRAFNYGYTFGSGTRLTVV.

This clonotype was seen repeatedly, ten times or more. The J gene is TRBJ1-2, the V gene TRBV20-1, with 8 positions matching TRBD1. The CDR3 totals 14 residues. CDR1 DFQATT and CDR2 SNEGSKA come from the germline V gene (reference sequence). Trimming at V came to 0 bases and at J to 4 bases, leaving 4 bases not matched to a gene. The CDR3 loop is CSAREDRAVYGYTF. The CDR3 bases are TGCAGTGCTAGAGAGGACAGGGCCGTCTATGGCTACACCTTC.

This clonotype was seen at least ten times. In DNA, the CDR3 is TGTGCCAGCAGAAGACACAGGGGGCTGAAAACTAATGAAAAACTGTTTTTT. Its translation: CASRRHRGLKTNEKLFF. The rearrangement links TRBV6-2 or TRBV6-3 to TRBJ1-4, with 9 bases that match TRBD1. The germline V gene has CDR1 MNHEY and CDR2 SVGEGT. The CDR3 covers 17 residues. J was trimmed by 1 base and V by 6 bases; bases with no gene match: 9.

This clonotype was counted ten times or more. The rearrangement links TRBV13 to TRBJ1-4, with 10 bases identical to TRBD1. Germline-derived CDR1 and CDR2 are PRHDT and FYEKMQ (reference sequence). V lost 3 bases and J lost 7; bases outside the gene matches: 8. This CDR3 is built from 16 residues. The CDR3 protein is CASSLQAGTGVEKLFF. The DNA for the CDR3 is TGTGCCAGCAGCTTGCAGGCCGGGACAGGGGTTGAAAAACTGTTTTTT.

Ten or more counts support this clonotype. The rearrangement links TRBV10-3 to TRBJ1-2, with a weak D call TRBD1 (6 bases). Trimming removed 4 bases at V and 0 bases at J, with 9 bases between. CDR3 length: 14 amino acids. Per germline, CDR1 ENHRY and CDR2 SYGVKD. The CDR3 reads CAISAGQPNYGYTF. The CDR3, as DNA: TGTGCCATCAGTGCCGGACAGCCTAACTATGGCTACACCTTC.